The 25 T cell receptor delta chains reported below all come from one sample, sequenced in a study of gamma-delta T cells after stem cell transplantation. TCRdb reprocessed the RT-PCR reads using CATT. The sample gives several hundred delta-chain clones, under 2.5% of which show up once; 35% to 55% is in the top ten. The sequenced sample consisted of gamma-delta T cells. Receptor source: a human donor. It is not recorded whose cells these are; they may come from a transplant donor.

Only a few counts were recorded for this clone. Since a far larger clone is one base different, this is likely a read error. Other DNA sequences of this sample code for an identical CDR3. For the CDR3, the DNA is TGTGCTCTTGGGACCAAGTCTCCAGGGTTGCCCCAGTACTGGGGGGCTACCGATAAACTCATCTTT. It codes for CALGTKSPGLPQYWGATDKLIF. The chain carries TRDV1 and TRDJ1; the match to TRDD3 covers 8 bases. The CDR3 has 22 residues. Looked up from germline, CDR1 is TSWWSYY and CDR2 is QGS. V lost 5 bases to trimming and J lost 2 bases; unmatched junction nucleotides: 28.

To note about this clone: With a far larger clone one base away, a read error is the likely cause. This sequence joins TRDV1 and TRDJ2, with 10 nucleotides matching TRDD3. The CDR3 runs 18 residues. Trimming removed 1 base from V and 6 bases from J; junction bases left unmatched: 11. Germline values: CDR1 TSWWSYY, CDR2 QGS. Written as DNA, the CDR3 is TGTGCTCTTGGGGAACAGACCGGGGGATACGCGCGAGCAGCACAACTCTTCTTT. This gives the protein CALGEQTGGYARAAQLFF.

Judged by abundance, this clone is large. The identical CDR3 is also encoded by other nucleotide sequences in the sample. This chain joins TRDV1 and TRDJ1; D call uncertain. V lost 2 bases to trimming and J lost 0 bases, with 16 bases between them. This CDR3 spans 17 amino acids. Germline V gene sequence: CDR1 TSWWSYY, CDR2 QGS. CDR3 sequence: CALGESEGLPYTDKLIF. In nucleotides, the CDR3 is TGTGCTCTTGGGGAAAGTGAGGGACTCCCTTACACCGATAAACTCATCTTT.

There are a few counts of this clone. It differs at one base from a far larger clone, so likely a read error. The sample carries other DNA sequences with the same CDR3. The gene calls are TRDV1 and TRDJ1; TRDD3 matches at 9 bases. Germline CDR1 reads TSWWSYY; CDR2 reads QGS. The CDR3 has 21 residues. CDR3 sequence: CALGELEFSLGIRSGSDKLIF. CDR3 nucleotide sequence: TGTGCTCTTGGCGAACTCGAATTTTCCCTGGGGATACGGAGTGGCTCCGATAAACTCATCTTT.

In this sample, this clone turned up a few times. This DNA's translation differs at residue 3 from TCRdb's protein, which comes from a much larger clone; a read error is likely, and the protein shown is translated from the DNA. This chain links TRDV1 with TRDJ1; D possibly uses TRDD2 or TRDD3 (5 bases each). This CDR3 is built from 17 residues. Germline loops: CDR1 TSWWSYY, CDR2 QGS. The CDR3 reads CAHGERVPAYVTDKLIF. In DNA form, the CDR3 reads TGTGCTCATGGGGAACGTGTACCTGCCTACGTGACCGATAAACTCATCTTT.

Concerning this clone itself: TCRdb assigns this DNA the protein of a much larger clone, which departs from its translation at residue 5; this likely reflects a read error, and the protein shown comes from translating the DNA. The rearrangement joins TRDV1 to TRDJ1; D remains unclear. The CDR3 spans 14 residues. Per germline, CDR1 TSWWSYY and CDR2 QGS. Trimming cost V 4 bases and J 0 bases, with 9 bases left between them. CDR3 sequence (DNA): TGTGCTCTTGGGGGACGCCGGTACACCGATAAACTCATCTTT. Amino acids: CALGGRRYTDKLIF.

With respect to this clone: This likely traces to a read error, being one base from a far larger clone. Within the sample, other DNA sequences also encode this same CDR3. The chain recombines TRDV1 with TRDJ1; tentatively, D is TRDD2 or TRDD3 (6 bases each). V was cut by 2 bases and J by 0 bases, with 34 bases left in between. Germline assignment: CDR1 TSWWSYY and CDR2 QGS. The CDR3 has 23 residues. The CDR3 DNA reads as TGTGCTCTTGGGGAAGGCCGTCCTACTATACTGGGTCGAATTAACGTTTACACCGATAAACTCATCTTT. Protein: CALGEGRPTILGRINVYTDKLIF.

A few counts support this clone. This rearrangement joins TRDV1 to TRDJ1, with 7 bases identical to TRDD3. This CDR3 spans 21 amino acids. The germline CDR1 and CDR2 sequences are TSWWSYY and QGS. V dropped 5 bases and J dropped 0; count of bases not matched to a gene: 24. CDR3 residues: CALGKNTYEVDLGGYTDKLIF. The CDR3, as DNA: TGTGCTCTTGGGAAAAATACCTACGAGGTGGATCTGGGGGGCTACACCGATAAACTCATCTTT.

This clone has just a few counts. The mismatch at residue 11 between this DNA's translation and the TCRdb protein of a much larger clone likely reflects a read error; the protein shown is translated from the DNA. V and J are TRDV2 and TRDJ1; 10 bases are a match to TRDD3. CDR1 is GEAIGNYY and CDR2 is EKD in the germline V gene. This CDR3 has 21 residues. The V segment lost 4 bases and the J segment 0 bases; nucleotides outside the gene matches: 22. This CDR3 is CACDTVIGGYTKSPYTDKLIF. As DNA, the CDR3 is TGTGCCTGTGATACCGTAATTGGGGGATACACGAAAAGCCCGTACACCGATAAACTCATCTTT.

The sample holds a few counts of this clone. The protein that TCRdb holds for this DNA derives from a much larger clone and differs from the translated DNA at residue 7, which likely indicates a read error; the protein shown here is translated from the DNA. The chain joins TRDV1 to TRDJ1, with TRDD3 matching 13 bases. From germline, CDR1 is TSWWSYY and CDR2 QGS. The CDR3 has 21 amino acids. With 1 base clipped from V and 2 bases from J, the junction kept 16 bases outside the gene matches. CDR3 amino acids: CALGEPGEPLTGGYATDKLIF. As DNA, the CDR3 is TGTGCTCTTGGGGAACCAGGGGAACCTCTCACTGGGGGATACGCTACCGATAAACTCATCTTT.

Relative to its sample, this clone is large. Other DNA sequences in this sample translate to the same CDR3. CDR3 in amino acids: CALGVLRNYTGGYRRNDKLIF. As DNA, the CDR3 is TGTGCTCTTGGGGTCCTCCGTAACTATACTGGGGGATATCGAAGGAACGATAAACTCATCTTT. This chain uses TRDV1 with TRDJ1; TRDD3 matches 11 bases. V was pared by 4 bases and J by 4 bases, with 23 bases of the junction left unmatched. The CDR3 length is 21 residues. The germline CDR1 and CDR2 sequences are TSWWSYY and QGS.

In its sample, this clone was seen a few times. The protein TCRdb gives is from a much larger clone and does not agree with this DNA's translation at residue 4, likely a read error; the protein shown here comes from the DNA. This chain joins TRDV1 and TRDJ1, with 7 bases that match TRDD3. Germline V gene lookup returns CDR1 TSWWSYY and CDR2 QGS. The CDR3 spans 21 residues. The CDR3 nucleotides are TGTGCTCTTAGGGAAAATACCTACGAGGTGGATCTGGGGGGTTACACCGATAAACTCATCTTT. Translation: CALRENTYEVDLGGYTDKLIF.

Notes on this clone: A far larger clone lies a single base away; this is likely a read error. Other nucleotide sequences from this sample produce the same CDR3. This chain connects TRDV1 to TRDJ1; tentatively, D is TRDD3 (5 bases). Germline CDR1 reads TSWWSYY; CDR2 reads QGS. The CDR3 is made up of 24 amino acids. The CDR3 nucleotides are TGTGCCCTTGGGGAAGTACTCCCCCTCATTACTGGCGGGGGCCACGATCCCTACACCGATAAACTCATCTTT. This sequence encodes CALGEVLPLITGGGHDPYTDKLIF.

This clone ranks as large. This chain joins TRDV2 and TRDJ4; the match to TRDD3 covers 8 bases. V lost 1 base and J lost 0; bases outside the gene matches: 6. Germline V lookup: CDR1 GEAIGNYY, CDR2 EKD. CDR3 length equals 15 residues. The CDR3 loop reads CACDTGGLSARPLIF. The CDR3 coding sequence is TGTGCCTGTGACACTGGGGGATTATCGGCCAGACCCCTGATCTTT.

This clone came up a few times. This DNA's translation differs at residue 8 from TCRdb's protein, which comes from a much larger clone; a read error is likely, and the protein shown is translated from the DNA. The rearrangement joins TRDV1 to TRDJ1; TRDD3 agrees at 11 bases. Germline CDR1 TSWWSYY, CDR2 QGS. The J segment lost 0 bases and the V segment lost 2 bases, leaving 17 bases of the junction unmatched. The CDR3 sequence is 21 residues long. The CDR3 loop is CALGEGLRRRLGDRYTDKLIF. Here the CDR3 DNA reads TGTGCTCTTGGGGAAGGACTACGCAGACGACTGGGGGATAGGTACACCGATAAACTCATCTTT.

Concerning this clone itself: The protein in TCRdb stems from a much larger clone and differs at residue 12 from this DNA's translation, likely a read error; here the protein is translated from the DNA. The chain combines TRDV1 with TRDJ1; 9 bases agree with TRDD3. From germline, CDR1 is TSWWSYY and CDR2 QGS. Trimming took 1 base from V and 2 from J; bases not matched to a gene: 20. This CDR3 has 21 amino acids. CDR3: CALGEPREPLTWGYATDKLIF. The DNA of the CDR3 is TGTGCTCTTGGGGAACCAAGGGAACCTCTCACTTGGGGATACGCTACCGATAAACTCATCTTT.

Concerning this clone itself: TCRdb attributes to this sequence the protein of a much larger clone, which differs from the DNA translation at residue 13; a read error is likely, and the protein displayed is translated from the DNA. This chain connects TRDV1 to TRDJ1; the match to TRDD3 covers 9 bases. Germline V gene data show CDR1 as TSWWSYY and CDR2 as QGS. J lost 8 bases, V lost 0 bases, and 16 bases had no gene match. The CDR3 has 18 residues. The DNA of the CDR3 is TGTGCTCTTGGGGAACTATACTGGTACTGGGGGACAAAGAAAAAACTCATCTTT. Translated, it gives CALGELYWYWGTKKKLIF.

As to this clone: This is likely an artifact of a read error, given a far larger clone one base away. This sample also contains other DNA sequences that code for the same CDR3. V is TRDV1 and J is TRDJ1, with TRDD2 matching over 9 bases. The germline V gene has CDR1 TSWWSYY and CDR2 QGS. The length of the CDR3 is 25 residues. V lost 0 bases and J lost 0; bases outside the gene matches: 29. The CDR3: CALGELAAFLRELGLGQRYTDKLIF. The DNA of the CDR3 is TGTGCTCTTGGGGAACTAGCGGCCTTCCTACGGGAGCTGGGACTGGGGCAAAGATACACCGATAAACTCATCTTT.

Details on this clone: A far larger clone is one base from this, pointing to a likely read error. At the DNA level, this CDR3 is encoded by other sequences in the same sample as well. The chain combines TRDV2 with TRDJ3; D is possibly TRDD3 (6 bases). The CDR3 length is 17 residues. The germline V gene encodes CDR1 GEAIGNYY and CDR2 EKD. CDR3 sequence (DNA): TGTGCCTGTGACACCGGGATAAGCTCCTGGGACACCAGACAGATGTTTTTC. Protein product: CACDTGISSWDTRQMFF.

The sample holds a few counts of this clone. Translating this DNA gives a protein that differs at residue 10 from the TCRdb one, which belongs to a much larger clone; a read error is likely, and the protein shown is this translation. The chain combines TRDV2 with TRDJ1; 11 positions match TRDD3. The CDR3 is 17 residues long. V gave up 0 bases and J gave up 0 bases; unmatched junction bases: 5. Germline V gives CDR1 GEAIGNYY, CDR2 EKD. The CDR3 is CACDTPGGYTNTDKLIF. The DNA for the CDR3 is TGTGCCTGTGACACCCCTGGGGGATACACTAACACCGATAAACTCATCTTT.

In the case of this clone: TCRdb pairs this DNA with a much larger clone's protein that differs at residue 9, likely a read error; the protein shown was translated from the DNA. The chain joins TRDV1 to TRDJ1; 8 nucleotides agree with TRDD3. The CDR3 has 20 amino acids. Losses at the gene ends were 2 bases for V and 0 bases for J; bases not matched to a gene: 17. Germline CDR1 is TSWWSYY and CDR2 is QGS. The chain's CDR3 is CALGEGDPVGGLRYTDKLIF. The CDR3 bases are TGTGCTCTTGGGGAAGGGGACCCGGTTGGGGGATTAAGGTACACCGATAAACTCATCTTT.

By share of the sample, this clone is hyperexpanded. In the same sample, other DNA sequences code for this CDR3. The rearrangement uses TRDV1 and TRDJ1, with 9 bases lining up with TRDD3. Germline-derived CDR1 and CDR2 are TSWWSYY and QGS. This CDR3 region has 22 residues. Unmatched junction bases numbered 20, after V lost 0 bases and J lost 0 bases. CDR3 sequence: CALGELRPQSVLGDLYTDKLIF. The CDR3 DNA reads as TGTGCTCTTGGGGAACTTAGACCCCAGTCGGTACTGGGGGACCTGTACACCGATAAACTCATCTTT.

This clone has more than one count but fewer than ten. The protein held in TCRdb is that of a much larger clone and does not match this DNA's translation at residue 15, likely because of a read error; the protein shown is translated from the DNA. The genes are TRDV1 and TRDJ1, with 11 bases fitting TRDD3. CDR1 TSWWSYY and CDR2 QGS come from the germline V gene. The length of the CDR3 is 21 residues. V dropped 4 bases and J dropped 4; count of bases not matched to a gene: 23. For the CDR3, the DNA is TGTGCTCTTGGGGTCCTCCGTAACTATACTGGGGGATATCGAGGGAACGATAAACTCATCTTT. This sequence encodes CALGVLRNYTGGYRGNDKLIF.

Turning to this clone: The mismatch at residue 13 between this DNA's translation and the TCRdb protein of a much larger clone likely reflects a read error; the protein shown is translated from the DNA. V is TRDV2 and J is TRDJ3, with TRDD3 as a possible D gene (6 bases). Germline V gene sequence: CDR1 GEAIGNYY, CDR2 EKD. This CDR3 spans 17 amino acids. CDR3 in amino acids: CACDTGISSWDTLQMFF. The CDR3 region has the DNA TGTGCCTGTGACACCGGGATAAGCTCCTGGGACACCCTACAGATGTTTTTC.

This clone was seen a handful of times. TCRdb lists the protein of a much larger clone for this DNA, which differs at residue 2, so this is likely a read error; the protein given here is translated from the DNA itself. The chain carries TRDV2 and TRDJ1; 8 bases agree with TRDD3. This CDR3 comprises 18 residues. Germline V gene sequence: CDR1 GEAIGNYY, CDR2 EKD. In nucleotides, the CDR3 is TGTTCCTGTGCTCCTGTACTGGGGGGTCCCAAGTACACCGATAAACTCATCTTT. It yields the protein CSCAPVLGGPKYTDKLIF.